These 21 T cell receptor beta chains originate from one sample sequenced in a study of OX40 agonist ivuxolimab in advanced cancers. The data were produced by immunoSEQ multiplex PCR, yet TCRdb's version contains in-frame clones alone and is incomplete. This table holds 40,000 or so clones, around four fifths found once. Source: CD4+ or CD8+ T cells sorted from blood, taken in a trial of the OX40 agonist ivuxolimab. These TCRs come from an adult with an advanced solid tumor such as melanoma, head and neck, liver or kidney cancer.

The CDR3: CASSPGTLNYEQYF. CDR3 DNA sequence: TGTGCCAGCAGTCCAGGGACACTGAACTACGAGCAGTACTTC. The chain couples TRBV6-5 to TRBJ2-7; perhaps TRBD1 as D (6 bases). The germline CDR1 and CDR2 sequences are MNHEY and SVGAGI. Between the trimmed V and J ends, which lost 5 bases and 3 bases, there was a span of 14 bases. CDR3 size: 14 residues.

Only a few counts were recorded for this clone. This chain joins TRBV28 and TRBJ2-7; 8 positions agree with TRBD1. V lost 3 bases, J lost 2 bases, and 3 bases stayed unmatched. The length of the CDR3 is 14 residues. From germline, CDR1 is MDHEN and CDR2 SYDVKM. CDR3 loop: CASSFEDRAYEQYF. CDR3 bases: TGTGCCAGCAGTTTTGAGGACAGGGCCTACGAGCAGTACTTC. The whole variable domain, remainder taken from reference TRBV28 and TRBJ2-7, is DVKVTQSSRYLVKRTGEKVFLECVQDMDHENMFWYRQDPGLGLRLIYFSYDVKMKEKGDIPEGYSVSREKKERFSLILESASTNQTSMYLCASSFEDRAYEQYFGPGTRLTVT.

V is TRBV18 and J is TRBJ2-2; D is unresolved. Germline V gene sequence: CDR1 KGHSH, CDR2 LQKENI. This CDR3 is built from 14 residues. V shed 2 bases and J shed 1 base, with 5 bases lying between them. The CDR3 here is CASSPSRNTGELFF. Here the CDR3 DNA reads TGTGCCAGCTCACCATCCAGGAACACCGGGGAGCTGTTTTTT. The full variable domain, rest sourced from reference TRBV18 and TRBJ2-2, is NAGVMQNPRHLVRRRGQEARLRCSPMKGHSHVYWYRQLPEEGLKFMVYLQKENIIDESGMPKERFSAEFPKEGPSILRIQQVVRGDSAAYFCASSPSRNTGELFFGEGSRLTVL.

In this sample, this clone turned up a few times. The chain uses TRBV4-1 and TRBJ1-2, with D possibly matching TRBD1 (5 bases). Germline CDR1 MGHRA, CDR2 YSYEKL. The CDR3 has 15 residues. The V end was cut by 2 bases, the J end by 5 bases, with 15 bases between. DNA of the CDR3: TGCGCCAGCAGCCAACCCGGGGGGGTGAGGTATGGCTACACCTTC. Residues: CASSQPGGVRYGYTF.

This clone was counted a single time. Within the sample, other DNA sequences also encode this same CDR3. The genes are TRBV6-5 and TRBJ1-6; 8 bases agree with TRBD1. The trim removed 0 bases at V and 8 bases at J, leaving 3 bases unmatched. CDR3 size: 15 residues. Germline CDR1 and CDR2: MNHEY and SVGAGI. CDR3 in amino acids: CASSYSGTGHSPLHF. For the CDR3, the DNA is TGTGCCAGCAGTTACTCCGGGACAGGACATTCACCCCTCCACTTT.

The chain links TRBV2 to TRBJ1-1; perhaps TRBD1 as D (5 bases). The CDR3 loop spans 13 amino acids. The germline V gene has CDR1 SNHLY and CDR2 FYNNEI. Trimming shortened V by 4 bases and J by 2 bases, and 8 bases separated the two germline ends. CDR3 nucleotide sequence: TGTGCCAGCAGTGGACAGACTAACACTGAAGCTTTCTTT. Protein: CASSGQTNTEAFF.

The chain couples TRBV9 to TRBJ2-7, with D hard to call. Germline values: CDR1 SGDLS, CDR2 YYNGEE. CDR3 length: 14 amino acids. V was pared by 0 bases and J by 4 bases, with 11 bases between. CDR3 in amino acids: CASSVDLRSYEQYF. CDR3 in DNA: TGTGCCAGCAGCGTAGATCTGAGGAGTTACGAGCAGTACTTC.

DNA of the CDR3: TGTGCCAGCAGCCCGGACGGGCCTACTGGAGCCACCGGGGAGCTGTTTTTT. This sequence encodes CASSPDGPTGATGELFF. The chain has TRBV7-1 and TRBJ2-2; D uncertain. TRBV7-1 falls under the ORF class, with uncertain function. The CDR3 length is 17 residues. Trimming took off 5 bases at V and 4 bases at J, with 20 bases between the two ends.

This chain uses TRBV21-1 with TRBJ2-5; the table's TRBD2 call for D was not verified on the DNA. TRBV21-1 is a pseudogene segment. The CDR3 consists of 13 residues. The CDR3 nucleotides are TGTGCCAGCAGCCCGGAGGGTCGGGAGACCCAGTACTTC. Translating gives CASSPEGRETQYF.

The V and J genes are TRBV28 and TRBJ1-4; no clear D gene. The germline V and J ends were trimmed by 2 bases and 1 base, with 2 bases remaining between them. The CDR3 sequence is 13 residues long. Germline loops: CDR1 MDHEN, CDR2 SYDVKM. CDR3 residues: CASSLGTNEKLFF. In DNA form, the CDR3 reads TGTGCCAGCAGTTTAGGAACTAATGAAAAACTGTTTTTT.

The V call is TRBV5-4, the J call TRBJ2-7; 13 nucleotides agree with TRBD2. The germline V gene encodes CDR1 SGHNT and CDR2 YYREEE (reference sequence). The CDR3 totals 15 residues. V shed 3 bases, J shed 2 bases, and the junction held 2 bases outside the gene matches. The CDR3 here is CASSSLAGGTYEQYF. CDR3 sequence (DNA): TGTGCCAGCAGCTCACTAGCGGGAGGGACCTACGAGCAGTACTTC.

V usage is TRBV7-2 and J usage is TRBJ2-3; TRBD1 is a possible D gene (6 bases). V lost 5 bases and J 5 bases, leaving 14 bases between the germline ends. Germline V gives CDR1 SGHTA, CDR2 FQGNSA. This CDR3 spans 14 amino acids. For the CDR3, the DNA is TGTGCCAGCAGCCCCGAGGGGGTGGTAGATACGCAGTATTTT. Its translation is CASSPEGVVDTQYF.

This clone was detected only once. The rearrangement links TRBV9 to TRBJ2-1, with a tentative D call TRBD2 (6 bases). This CDR3 is 15 amino acids long. CDR1 is SGDLS, CDR2 YYNGEE, per germline. V lost 0 bases, J lost 4 bases, and 11 bases lay in between. As DNA, the CDR3 is TGTGCCAGCAGCGTAGACTCGGCGGGGTACAATGAGCAGTTCTTC. This translates into CASSVDSAGYNEQFF.

The chain recombines TRBV18 with TRBJ2-3, with a weak D call TRBD1 (6 bases). Trimming removed 3 bases at V and 1 base at J, with 8 bases between. In germline, CDR1 is KGHSH, CDR2 LQKENI. CDR3 length: 14 amino acids. This CDR3 reads CASSPRTGTDTQYF. For the CDR3, the DNA is TGTGCCAGCTCACCTAGGACAGGCACAGATACGCAGTATTTT.

The chain joins TRBV6-5 to TRBJ2-1, with 14 bases fitting TRBD2. This CDR3 contains 14 residues. The germline CDR1 and CDR2 sequences are MNHEY and SVGAGI. Trimming cost V 8 bases and J 9 bases; bases outside gene matches: 6. For the CDR3, the DNA is TGTGCCAGCCGAAAGGGACTAGCGGGAGTTGAGCAGTTCTTC. This sequence encodes CASRKGLAGVEQFF.

The rearrangement links TRBV11-2 to TRBJ2-7; a weak D match, TRBD2 (5 bases). The CDR3 is 14 residues long. The V and J ends lost 1 base and 1 base respectively, with 8 bases between them. Germline CDR1 reads SGHAT; CDR2 reads FQNNGV. CDR3 DNA sequence: TGTGCCAGCAGCTTAGGAGGACTTTCCTACGAGCAGTACTTC. This encodes CASSLGGLSYEQYF.

The chain couples TRBV6-1 to TRBJ2-2; TRBD2 agrees at 10 bases. Looked up from germline, CDR1 is MNHNS and CDR2 is SASEGT. Trimming at V came to 5 bases and at J to 4 bases, leaving 1 base not matched to a gene. The CDR3 runs 14 residues. The CDR3 region has the DNA TGTGCCAGCAGTCTAGCGGGAGTCACCGGGGAGCTGTTTTTT. Its translation: CASSLAGVTGELFF.

V and J are TRBV9 and TRBJ2-1, with 10 bases lining up with TRBD2. Germline trimming cut 4 bases from V and 6 bases from J; bases unmatched to any gene: 10. The CDR3 is 16 amino acids. Germline loops: CDR1 SGDLS, CDR2 YYNGEE. CDR3: CASSPGGIAGGNEQFF. For the CDR3, the DNA is TGTGCCAGCAGCCCGGGAGGAATAGCGGGAGGCAATGAGCAGTTCTTC.

This chain connects TRBV6-5 to TRBJ2-7; TRBD1 agrees at 9 bases. CDR3 length equals 16 residues. Trimming took 2 bases from V and 6 from J; bases not matched to a gene: 11. The germline CDR1 and CDR2 sequences are MNHEY and SVGAGI. Here the CDR3 reads CASSYTPTTGGSEQYF. The DNA of the CDR3 is TGTGCCAGCAGTTACACGCCAACGACAGGGGGAAGCGAGCAGTACTTC.

V and J are TRBV2 and TRBJ2-1; the D is unclear. Germline V gene data show CDR1 as SNHLY and CDR2 as FYNNEI. The CDR3 has 13 residues. The V gene lost 4 bases and the J gene lost 8 bases, with 12 bases spanning the gap. The CDR3 coding sequence is TGTGCCAGCAGTGGATTCCAGGTCGATGAGCAGTTCTTC. Translation: CASSGFQVDEQFF.

This clone was seen once. V and J are TRBV5-1 and TRBJ2-3; D assignment may be TRBD1 or TRBD2 (5 bases each). The CDR3 extends over 11 amino acids. Between the trimmed V and J ends, which lost 6 bases and 5 bases, there was a span of 7 bases. The germline V gene has CDR1 SGHRS and CDR2 YFSETQ. The CDR3 protein is CASMGEDTQYF. In DNA, the CDR3 is TGCGCCAGCATGGGGGAAGATACGCAGTATTTT.